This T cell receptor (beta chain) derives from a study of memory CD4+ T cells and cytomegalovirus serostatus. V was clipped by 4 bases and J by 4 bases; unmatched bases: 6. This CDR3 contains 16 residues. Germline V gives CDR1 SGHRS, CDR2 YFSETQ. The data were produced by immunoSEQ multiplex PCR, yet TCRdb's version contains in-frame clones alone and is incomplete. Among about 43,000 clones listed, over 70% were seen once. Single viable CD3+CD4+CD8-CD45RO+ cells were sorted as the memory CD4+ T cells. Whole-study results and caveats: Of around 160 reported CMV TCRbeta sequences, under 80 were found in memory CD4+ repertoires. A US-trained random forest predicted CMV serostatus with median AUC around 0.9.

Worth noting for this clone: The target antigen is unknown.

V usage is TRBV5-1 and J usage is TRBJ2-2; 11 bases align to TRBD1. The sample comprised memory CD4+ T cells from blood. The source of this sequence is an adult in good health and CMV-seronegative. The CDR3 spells CASSLGQGAGTGELFF. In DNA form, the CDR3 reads TGCGCCAGCAGCCTAGGACAGGGGGCAGGCACCGGGGAGCTGTTTTTT.